The 22 T cell receptor beta chains in this list originate from one sample, sequenced in a study of blood T cell repertoires in COVID-19. Generated by immunoSEQ multiplex PCR, the TCRdb table keeps only in-frame clones and is missing some. The data hold 200,000 or so clones, with 80% to 85% observed a single time. The sample taken for sequencing was peripheral blood. These receptors came from a woman aged 55 to 70 with acute or convalescent COVID-19.

This rearrangement joins TRBV2 to TRBJ2-5, with 8 bases lining up with TRBD2. There are 15 residues in the CDR3. J gave up 1 base and V 3 bases, and 4 bases lay outside the gene matches. The germline V gene encodes CDR1 SNHLY and CDR2 FYNNEI. CDR3 in DNA: TGTGCCAGCAGTGATCGGCGGGGGGCCCAAGAGACCCAGTACTTC. The encoded protein is CASSDRRGAQETQYF.

The CDR3 spells CASSIPSGSYNEQFF. The CDR3, as DNA: TGTGCCAGCAGCATACCTAGCGGAAGTTACAATGAGCAGTTCTTC. The genes are TRBV7-9 and TRBJ2-1; 7 positions match TRBD2. This CDR3 comprises 15 residues. Germline trimming cut 5 bases from V and 4 bases from J; bases unmatched to any gene: 8. Germline V gene lookup returns CDR1 SEHNR and CDR2 FQNEAQ (reference sequence).

V is TRBV9 and J is TRBJ2-2; no clear D gene. V was shortened by 2 bases and J by 6 bases, with 8 bases between the two germline ends. Per the germline V gene, CDR1 is SGDLS and CDR2 is YYNGEE. This CDR3 has 13 amino acids. The CDR3 region is CASSVRLAGELFF. The CDR3 bases are TGTGCCAGCAGCGTCAGGCTTGCCGGGGAGCTGTTTTTT.

The chain carries TRBV28 and TRBJ2-2, with a tentative D call TRBD2 (7 bases). CDR1 and CDR2 from the germline V gene are MDHEN and SYDVKM. V was cut by 3 bases and J by 4 bases, with 12 bases left in between. CDR3 size: 15 residues. The CDR3 DNA follows: TGTGCCAGCAGTTTGGGCGGGGGCGGCACCGGGGAGCTGTTTTTT. This codes for CASSLGGGGTGELFF.

The gene calls are TRBV5-4 and TRBJ2-3, with 13 positions matching TRBD2. The V segment lost 4 bases and the J segment 4 bases; nucleotides outside the gene matches: 6. The CDR3 has 16 amino acids. CDR1 is SGHNT, CDR2 YYREEE, per germline (reference sequence). Written as DNA, the CDR3 is TGTGCCAGCAGCCTACGACTAGCGGGGGGTTCAGATACGCAGTATTTT. Amino acids: CASSLRLAGGSDTQYF.

The CDR3 protein is CASSLGLPNTEAFF. DNA of the CDR3: TGTGCCAGCAGCTTGGGGCTTCCTAACACTGAAGCTTTCTTT. The rearrangement links TRBV7-9 to TRBJ1-1; TRBD1 is a possible D gene (5 bases). The germline V gene encodes CDR1 SEHNR and CDR2 FQNEAQ (reference sequence). The ends were cut back, 3 bases at V and 2 bases at J, with 10 bases in the middle. There are 14 residues in the CDR3.

The chain uses TRBV19 and TRBJ2-1; 10 positions agree with TRBD1. This CDR3 comprises 14 residues. The V segment lost 3 bases and the J segment 6 bases; nucleotides outside the gene matches: 2. Per germline, CDR1 LNHDA and CDR2 SQIVND (reference sequence). The CDR3 coding sequence is TGTGCCAGTAGTATTGGGACAGGGGTCAATGAGCAGTTCTTC. Encoded protein: CASSIGTGVNEQFF.

The chain carries TRBV7-2 and TRBJ2-1; 11 nucleotides line up with TRBD2. The length of the CDR3 is 15 residues. V shed 1 base and J 10 bases; nucleotides not matched to a gene: 6. From germline, CDR1 is SGHTA and CDR2 FQGNSA. CDR3 nucleotides: TGTGCCAGCAGCTTAGAGGCTAGCGGGGGGCAAGAGCAGTTCTTC. Translating it yields CASSLEASGGQEQFF.

V and J are TRBV6-4 and TRBJ2-1; D remains ambiguous. The CDR3 length is 15 residues. Trimming left V 9 bases short and J 0 bases short, with 15 bases between. CDR1 is MRHNA, CDR2 SNTAGT, per germline. The CDR3 DNA follows: TGTGCCAGATCTGTCGACTCCAGCTCCTACAATGAGCAGTTCTTC. Its translation: CARSVDSSSYNEQFF.

The V gene is TRBV5-1, the J gene TRBJ1-3; 8 nucleotides match TRBD1. The CDR3 extends over 16 amino acids. V shed 0 bases, J shed 2 bases, and the junction held 4 bases outside the gene matches. CDR1 SGHRS and CDR2 YFSETQ come from the germline V gene. This chain's CDR3 is CASSLEVQGAGNTIYF. The DNA of the CDR3 is TGCGCCAGCAGCTTGGAGGTACAGGGGGCTGGAAACACCATATATTTT.

As concerns this clone: Other DNA sequences in this sample translate to the same CDR3. This rearrangement joins TRBV9 to TRBJ2-1, with D tentatively TRBD1 (5 bases). The ends were cut back, 3 bases at V and 4 bases at J, with 8 bases in the middle. This CDR3 spans 13 amino acids. From germline, CDR1 is SGDLS and CDR2 YYNGEE. The chain's CDR3 is CASSGGSYNEQFF. The CDR3, as DNA: TGTGCCAGCAGCGGGGGCTCATACAATGAGCAGTTCTTC. Together with reference TRBV9 and TRBJ2-1, the CDR3 gives the full variable domain: DSGVTQTPKHLITATGQRVTLRCSPRSGDLSVYWYQQSLDQGLQFLIQYYNGEERAKGNILERFSAQQFPDLHSELNLSSLELGDSALYFCASSGGSYNEQFFGPGTRLTVL.

The chain links TRBV7-8 to TRBJ1-4, with 8 bases that match TRBD1. Per germline, CDR1 SGHVS and CDR2 FQNEAQ. The CDR3 loop spans 15 amino acids. V shed 6 bases and J 6 bases; nucleotides not matched to a gene: 9. The CDR3, as DNA: TGTGCCAGCAGTCAGAGGGCGACAGGGGATGAAAAACTGTTTTTT. Encoded protein: CASSQRATGDEKLFF. The full variable domain, in which reference TRBV7-8 and TRBJ1-4 provide the parts outside the CDR3, is GAGVSQSPRYKVAKRGQDVALRCDPISGHVSLFWYQQALGQGPEFLTYFQNEAQLDKSGLPSDRFFAERPEGSVSTLKIQRTQQEDSAVYLCASSQRATGDEKLFFGSGTQLSVL.

There are a few counts of this clone. The chain carries TRBV4-1 and TRBJ2-6; D possibly corresponds to TRBD1 (5 bases). The length of the CDR3 is 20 residues. The V end lost 4 bases, the J end lost 1 base, and 23 bases lay between the germline ends. CDR1 MGHRA and CDR2 YSYEKL come from the germline V gene. This chain's CDR3 is CASSLSIQGTSPSGANVLTF. CDR3 nucleotide sequence: TGCGCCAGCAGCCTGTCAATCCAGGGTACTTCTCCGTCTGGGGCCAACGTCCTGACTTTC.

This rearrangement joins TRBV4-1 to TRBJ1-1; TRBD1 agrees at 12 bases. Germline CDR1 is MGHRA and CDR2 is YSYEKL. The CDR3 contains 17 residues. J lost 1 base, V lost 2 bases, and 5 bases had no gene match. For the CDR3, the DNA is TGCGCCAGCAGCCAAACGGGACAGGGGGCAAGGAACACTGAAGCTTTCTTT. Translated, it gives CASSQTGQGARNTEAFF.

This rearrangement joins TRBV5-4 to TRBJ1-2; perhaps TRBD1 as D (5 bases). The CDR3 extends over 15 amino acids. V was pared by 2 bases and J by 1 base, with 12 bases between. Germline CDR1 reads SGHNT; CDR2 reads YYREEE (reference sequence). CDR3: CASSFRAGGNYGYTF. The CDR3 DNA reads TGTGCCAGCAGCTTCCGGGCCGGGGGTAACTATGGCTACACCTTC. The entire variable domain, with the rest obtained from reference TRBV5-4 and TRBJ1-2, is as follows: ETGVTQSPTHLIKTRGQQVTLRCSSQSGHNTVSWYQQALGQGPQFIFQYYREEENGRGNFPPRFSGLQFPNYSSELNVNALELDDSALYLCASSFRAGGNYGYTFGSGTRLTVV.

V gene TRBV2 combines with J gene TRBJ2-1; no definite D call. The V gene lost 6 bases and the J gene lost 9 bases, with 15 bases spanning the gap. The CDR3 spans 13 residues. Germline lookup yields CDR1 SNHLY and CDR2 FYNNEI. The CDR3 DNA is TGTGCCAGCAGGGAAAGACTGGCCTCTGAGCAGTTCTTC. Translated, it gives CASRERLASEQFF. The entire variable domain, with the rest obtained from reference TRBV2 and TRBJ2-1, is as follows: EPEVTQTPSHQVTQMGQEVILRCVPISNHLYFYWYRQILGQKVEFLVSFYNNEISEKSEIFDDQFSVERPDGSNFTLKIRSTKLEDSAMYFCASRERLASEQFFGPGTRLTVL.

The V gene is TRBV19, the J gene TRBJ1-1; TRBD1 agrees at 7 bases. The CDR3 totals 16 residues. Per the germline V gene, CDR1 is LNHDA and CDR2 is SQIVND (reference sequence). The J segment lost 4 bases and the V segment lost 7 bases, leaving 15 bases of the junction unmatched. The chain's CDR3 is CASTSGTVLVATEAFF. In nucleotides, the CDR3 is TGTGCCAGTACCTCCGGGACAGTCTTGGTGGCCACTGAAGCTTTCTTT.

The V call is TRBV5-6, the J call TRBJ2-7; 7 bases are shared with TRBD2. V lost 0 bases, J lost 7 bases, and 10 bases stayed unmatched. Germline assignment: CDR1 SGHDT and CDR2 YYEEEE. The CDR3 totals 15 residues. The CDR3 protein is CASSLGPERGLEQYF. CDR3 DNA: TGTGCCAGCAGCTTGGGCCCTGAGCGGGGCCTAGAGCAGTACTTC.

In nucleotides, the CDR3 is TGTGCCACCAAAGGACAGGGGGCGAACACCGGGGAGCTGTTTTTT. Its translation is CATKGQGANTGELFF. The chain couples TRBV5-8 to TRBJ2-2; TRBD1 matches at 10 bases. J was trimmed by 0 bases and V by 9 bases; bases with no gene match: 5. This CDR3 spans 15 amino acids. Per germline, CDR1 SGHTS and CDR2 YDEGEE.

The chain is built from TRBV30 and TRBJ1-2; D gene unclear. The CDR3 spans 11 residues. The germline V and J ends were trimmed by 4 bases and 1 base, with 4 bases remaining between them. Germline V gives CDR1 GTSNPN, CDR2 SVGIG (reference sequence). This chain's CDR3 is CAWTDNYGYTF. The CDR3 region has the DNA TGTGCCTGGACAGATAACTATGGCTACACCTTC.

This chain joins TRBV19 and TRBJ2-5, with D possibly being TRBD1 (6 bases). Germline-derived CDR1 and CDR2 are LNHDA and SQIVND (reference sequence). V was cut by 3 bases and J by 2 bases, with 13 bases left in between. This CDR3 has 15 residues. CDR3 DNA: TGTGCCAGTAGTATTAGGGGGAACTCACAAGAGACCCAGTACTTC. Translating gives CASSIRGNSQETQYF.

This rearrangement joins TRBV6-1 to TRBJ2-3; 8 positions match TRBD1. The germline V gene has CDR1 MNHNS and CDR2 SASEGT. The CDR3 sequence is 20 residues long. V was clipped by 0 bases and J by 6 bases; unmatched bases: 20. CDR3 DNA sequence: TGTGCCAGCAGTGAAGCCTTGGTGGGGTTGATCAGGGGGCTGGAGGATACGCAGTATTTT. This gives the protein CASSEALVGLIRGLEDTQYF.